The subject of this entry is one T cell receptor (beta chain). The antigen is unknown. Libraries were prepared by immunoSEQ multiplex PCR; TCRdb keeps only in-frame clonotypes and omits some of them. The table records 200,000 or so clones, approximately 92% of them present only once. The data belong to a study of T cell responses to AZD1222 COVID-19 vaccine. Turning to the study itself: Second doses that came at about 4 or about 12 weeks were put together. Study-wide points: Two doses of AZD1222 preceded a rise in Spike-specific TCR breadth and depth. White British people made up most donors, females outnumbered males, and clonal diversity was possibly underestimated.

The CDR3 has 15 amino acids. V lost 6 bases, J lost 0 bases, and 12 bases lay in between. Germline loops: CDR1 LGHDT, CDR2 YNNKEL (reference sequence). The chain joins TRBV3-1 (or the pseudogene TRBV3-2) to TRBJ2-1; D may be TRBD2 (5 bases). The sequencing used peripheral blood, collected on day 0 of AZD1222 vaccination. This clonotype was sampled from an adult in good health. The CDR3 protein is CASSMDGDSYNEQFF. DNA of the CDR3: TGTGCCAGCAGTATGGACGGGGACTCCTACAATGAGCAGTTCTTC.